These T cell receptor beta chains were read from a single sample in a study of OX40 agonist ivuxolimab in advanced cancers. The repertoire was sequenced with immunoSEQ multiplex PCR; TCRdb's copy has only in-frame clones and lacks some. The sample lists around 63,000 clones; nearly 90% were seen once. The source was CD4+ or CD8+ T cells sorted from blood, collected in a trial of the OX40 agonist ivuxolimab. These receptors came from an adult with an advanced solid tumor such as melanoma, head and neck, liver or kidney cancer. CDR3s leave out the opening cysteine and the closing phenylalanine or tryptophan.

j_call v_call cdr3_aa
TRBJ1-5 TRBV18 ASSPTGGWQPQH
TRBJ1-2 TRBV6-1 ASSEQGAYGYT
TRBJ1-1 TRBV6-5 ASRATVNTEAF
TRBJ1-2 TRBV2 ASSVQRQGGGYT
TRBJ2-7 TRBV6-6 ASTRGTPSYEQY
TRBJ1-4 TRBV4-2 ASSFAGLTEKLF
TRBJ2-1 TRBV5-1 ASSLQTGRYNEQF
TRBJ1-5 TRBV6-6 ASSYGQPSNQPQH
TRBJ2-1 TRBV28 ASSPPGTHYNEQF
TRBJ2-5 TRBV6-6 ASVYQPGGRND
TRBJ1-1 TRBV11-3 ASSWDGSTEAF
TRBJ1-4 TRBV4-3 ASSQAPPPGEKLF
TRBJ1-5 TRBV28 ASRGQGPNQPQH
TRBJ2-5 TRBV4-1 ASSLGGGQETQY
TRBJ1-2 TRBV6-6 ASRSQHLYGYT
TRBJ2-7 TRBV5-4 ASSPRVGEQY
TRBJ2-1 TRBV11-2 ASRLAGGPHNEQF
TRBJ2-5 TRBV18 ASSPPWGAPYQETQY
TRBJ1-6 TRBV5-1 ASSLGSGQGGSPLH
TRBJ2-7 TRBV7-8 ASSSDRDGTYEQY
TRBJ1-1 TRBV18 ASSPQQENTEAF
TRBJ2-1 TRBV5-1 ASMRSSYNEQF
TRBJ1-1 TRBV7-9 ASSLAGGSWGEAF
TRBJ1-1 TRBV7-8 ASSLTGGVRGTEAF
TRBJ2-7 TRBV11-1 ALHQGASPYEQY
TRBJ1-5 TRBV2 ASRGQFGNQPQH
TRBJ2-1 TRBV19 ASRPRSGRAFYNEQF
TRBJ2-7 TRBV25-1 ASSGDFSYEQY
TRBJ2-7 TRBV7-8 ASSTTPGLEQY
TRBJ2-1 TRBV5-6 ASSLVINSFSYNEQF
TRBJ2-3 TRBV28 ASSLRFDLGSDTQY
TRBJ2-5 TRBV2 ASALGGVAETQY
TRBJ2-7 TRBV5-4 ASSFAAEQY
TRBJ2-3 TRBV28 ASSSPLKRETRADTQY
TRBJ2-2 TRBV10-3 AISERGGAGTGELF
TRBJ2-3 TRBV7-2 ASSLDTDTQY
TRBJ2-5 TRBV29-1 SVQGRVETQY
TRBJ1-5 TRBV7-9 ASSLGDHQPQH
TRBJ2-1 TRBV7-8 ASSLELGLSTPKDNEQF
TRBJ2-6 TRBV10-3 AIRRSSGANVLT